This T cell receptor beta chain was sequenced in a study of beta chain features in type 1 diabetes. The overall study: Patients were similar to healthy donors in age and gender (as well as in cell yields). The study's findings and limits: Type 1 diabetes patients had TCRB CDR3s that were shorter (moderately but significantly so) in all four CD4+ subsets. Naive, central memory and Treg TCRB repertoires seemed to resemble each other more closely in patients than they did in healthy donors.

Investigators reverse transcribed all isolated RNA, so they sequenced expressed TCRB transcripts. Assay used: immunoSEQ multiplex PCR; TCRdb lists only in-frame clones, some missing. The sample has approximately 52,000 clones, 55% to 75% seen once. The CDR3 has 16 amino acids. Germline V gene data show CDR1 as SQVTM and CDR2 as ANQGSEA. About this clone itself: Its antigen remains unknown.

The rearrangement uses TRBV29-1 and TRBJ2-5; possible D gene TRBD1, 6 bases. Near its end, the DNA agrees better with TRBJ2-7, so the J call may be wrong. The sequencing sample was made of stem cell memory CD4+ T cells from blood. This sequence was found in a woman in her twenties or thirties with type 1 diabetes. CDR3 protein: CSVEGRSTGGPSEQYF. The CDR3 DNA sequence: TGCAGCGTTGAAGGTAGATCGACAGGTGGCCCCAGCGAGCAGTACTTC.